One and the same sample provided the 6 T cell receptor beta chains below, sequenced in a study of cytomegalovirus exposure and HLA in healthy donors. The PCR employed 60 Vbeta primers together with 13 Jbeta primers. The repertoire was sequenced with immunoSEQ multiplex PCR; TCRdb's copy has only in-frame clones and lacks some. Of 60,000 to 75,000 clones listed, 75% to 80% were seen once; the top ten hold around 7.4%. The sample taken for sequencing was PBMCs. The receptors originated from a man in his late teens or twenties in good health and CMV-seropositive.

CDR3 sequence reads: CASSLDSRGLGYTF. CDR3 DNA sequence: TGTGCCAGCAGCTTAGACTCCAGGGGGCTCGGCTACACCTTC. The chain is built from TRBV7-8 and TRBJ1-2, with 8 bases lining up with TRBD1. This CDR3 contains 14 residues. The V segment lost 1 base and the J segment 8 bases; nucleotides outside the gene matches: 6. The V gene's germline CDR1 is SGHVS and CDR2 FQNEAQ.

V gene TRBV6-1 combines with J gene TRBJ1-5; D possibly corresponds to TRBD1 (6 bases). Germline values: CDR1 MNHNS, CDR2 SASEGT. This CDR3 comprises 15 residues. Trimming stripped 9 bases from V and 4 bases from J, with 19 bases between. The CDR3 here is CASSKVRGSNQPQHF. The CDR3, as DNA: TGTGCCAGTTCAAAGGTCAGGGGAAGTAATCAGCCCCAGCATTTT.

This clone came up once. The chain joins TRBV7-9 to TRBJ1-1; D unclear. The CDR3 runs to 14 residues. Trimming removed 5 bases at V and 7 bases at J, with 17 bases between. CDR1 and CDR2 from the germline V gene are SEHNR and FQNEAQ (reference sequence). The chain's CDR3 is CASSESRISDEAFF. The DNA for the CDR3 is TGTGCCAGCAGCGAAAGCAGGATTTCGGATGAAGCTTTCTTT.

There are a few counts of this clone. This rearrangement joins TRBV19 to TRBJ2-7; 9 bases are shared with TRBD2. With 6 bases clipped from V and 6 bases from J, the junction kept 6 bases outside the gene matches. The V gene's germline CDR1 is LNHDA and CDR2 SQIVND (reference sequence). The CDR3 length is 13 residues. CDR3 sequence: CASSLAGKREQYF. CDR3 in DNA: TGTGCCAGTAGCCTAGCGGGGAAACGCGAGCAGTACTTC.

The CDR3 reads CASSQGNLAGVEQYF. The DNA for the CDR3 is TGTGCCAGCAGCCAAGGGAATCTAGCGGGAGTCGAGCAGTACTTC. V gene TRBV4-2 combines with J gene TRBJ2-7; the match to TRBD2 covers 10 bases. CDR3 length: 15 residues. Germline V lookup: CDR1 LGHNA, CDR2 YNFKEQ. Trimming at V came to 1 base and at J to 6 bases, leaving 6 bases not matched to a gene.

CDR3 coding DNA: TGTGCCAGCAGTTACTCGAGTCTAGCGGGGACCTACGAGCAGTACTTC. This sequence encodes CASSYSSLAGTYEQYF. The chain couples TRBV6-5 to TRBJ2-7; TRBD2 matches at 9 bases. V was clipped by 0 bases and J by 2 bases; unmatched bases: 5. The CDR3 covers 16 residues. Per the germline V gene, CDR1 is MNHEY and CDR2 is SVGAGI.